The 31 T cell receptor beta chains listed next were all sequenced from one sample in a study of T cell repertoires in cytomegalovirus infection. TCRdb itself ran the reads through MiXCR, one entry per CDR3 protein. There are about 740,000 distinct CDR3 sequences in the sample; approximately 34% occur only once, and around 2.6% lies in the top ten. Material: PBMCs. All receptors derive from a human donor in good health (CMV status not recorded). Some clones in this sample may be carry-over from other donors' samples.

This clonotype has more than one count but fewer than ten. This chain joins TRBV7-9 and TRBJ2-3; D is perhaps TRBD2 (7 bases). CDR3 length equals 16 residues. CDR1 is SEHNR and CDR2 is FQNEAQ in the germline V gene (reference sequence). V dropped 8 bases and J dropped 1 base, with 19 bases sitting between them. CDR3 nucleotide sequence: TGTGCCAGCTGTCTGGGACGGGGGGCCCGCACAGATACGCAGTATTTT. The encoded protein is CASCLGRGARTDTQYF.

On this clonotype: Sequence at one end of the junction differs from germline and may be a read error. The CDR3 DNA reads as TGTGCCAGAAGCTTACTTTACAGGGTTGACACTGAAGATTTCTTT. This translates into CARSLLYRVDTEDFF. The chain uses TRBV7-2 and TRBJ1-1; TRBD1 is a possible D gene (6 bases). CDR1 SGHTA and CDR2 FQGNSA come from the germline V gene. The CDR3 consists of 15 residues.

This chain links TRBV28 with TRBJ1-6; no firm D call. The CDR3 sequence is 17 residues long. CDR1 MDHEN and CDR2 SYDVKM come from the germline V gene. V lost 2 bases and J lost 7, with 18 bases in between. The CDR3 DNA follows: TGTGCCAGCAGTTTACGCGCCAATACACCGGAGAATTCACCCCTCCACTTT. Its translation: CASSLRANTPENSPLHF.

The chain combines TRBV7-8 with TRBJ2-1; D is possibly TRBD2 (6 bases). Germline loops: CDR1 SGHVS, CDR2 FQNEAQ. This CDR3 region has 16 residues. Trimming cost V 6 bases and J 6 bases, with 21 bases left between them. This CDR3 is CASSQSGFGRFNEQFF. The CDR3, as DNA: TGTGCCAGCAGTCAGAGCGGGTTCGGTCGCTTCAATGAGCAGTTCTTC.

This chain links TRBV27 with TRBJ1-1; the D gene is possibly TRBD1 (6 bases). From germline, CDR1 is MNHEY and CDR2 SMNVEV (reference sequence). The CDR3 sequence is 14 residues long. V gave up 5 bases and J gave up 2 bases, with 12 bases separating them. The CDR3 DNA is TGTGCCAGCAGTAAGGGGGGACCAAACACTGAAGCTTTCTTT. Translation: CASSKGGPNTEAFF.

This clonotype was counted a few times. The chain recombines TRBV24-1 with TRBJ2-1, with 9 positions matching TRBD2. Germline CDR1 KGHDR, CDR2 SFDVKD. This CDR3 has 18 residues. J lost 2 bases, V lost 4 bases, and 11 bases had no gene match. CDR3 sequence: CATSDTRLAENTYNEQFF. CDR3 DNA sequence: TGTGCCACCAGTGACACTCGACTAGCGGAGAATACCTACAATGAGCAGTTCTTC.

The chain combines TRBV28 with TRBJ1-4; possible D gene TRBD1, 5 bases. Trimming removed 2 bases at V and 8 bases at J, with 21 bases between. The CDR3 totals 17 residues. The germline V gene encodes CDR1 MDHEN and CDR2 SYDVKM. Here the CDR3 reads CASSLEAGLVVNEKLFF. CDR3 nucleotide sequence: TGTGCCAGCAGTTTAGAGGCAGGGTTGGTTGTCAACGAAAAACTGTTTTTT.

This sequence joins TRBV28 and TRBJ1-2; 7 nucleotides match TRBD1. The CDR3 loop spans 14 amino acids. The V gene end was trimmed by 8 bases and the J gene end by 2 bases; junction bases not matched to a gene: 8. The germline gives CDR1 MDHEN, CDR2 SYDVKM. The CDR3 spells CASQSGQPNYGYTF. Written as DNA, the CDR3 is TGTGCCAGCCAGTCGGGACAGCCGAACTATGGCTACACCTTC.

In regard to this clonotype: Germline is not matched at one junction end, which may reflect a read error. The chain links TRBV7-6 to TRBJ2-5; D is possibly TRBD2 (6 bases). This CDR3 has 13 amino acids. Germline lookup yields CDR1 SGHVS and CDR2 FNYEAQ. The CDR3 here is CASSLGPAPRGNF. CDR3 nucleotide sequence: TGTGCCAGCAGCTTAGGCCCAGCCCCTCGGGGGAACTTC.

Only a few counts were recorded for this clonotype. This chain uses TRBV6-1 with TRBJ1-2, with a tentative D call TRBD1 (5 bases). V was shortened by 7 bases and J by 4 bases, with 16 bases between the two germline ends. This CDR3 is built from 14 residues. Looked up from germline, CDR1 is MNHNS and CDR2 is SASEGT. The CDR3 protein is CASIAVGQLYGYTF. The CDR3 bases are TGTGCCAGCATCGCCGTGGGGCAGCTCTATGGCTACACCTTC.

This clonotype turned up a few times. J is TRBJ2-1 and V is TRBV11-2; 9 bases are shared with TRBD2. The CDR3 spans 16 residues. V lost 1 base, J lost 0 bases, and 1 base stayed unmatched. CDR1 and CDR2 (germline): SGHAT, FQNNGV. CDR3 residues: CASSLVLAGSYNEQFF. The CDR3 bases are TGTGCCAGCAGCTTAGTACTAGCGGGCTCCTACAATGAGCAGTTCTTC.

Concerning this clonotype: The germline gene is not matched at one end of the junction; a read error may be the cause. The chain uses TRBV27 and TRBJ2-1, with D tentatively TRBD1 (6 bases). The CDR3 length is 18 residues. Germline lookup yields CDR1 MNHEY and CDR2 SMNVEV (reference sequence). The CDR3 nucleotides read TGTGCCAGCAGCTTATCAGGGGTGAGAGTGAGTAGGAACAATGAGCAGTTCTTC. It yields the protein CASSLSGVRVSRNNEQFF.

This clonotype was seen a handful of times. The chain combines TRBV5-1 with TRBJ2-1, with D possibly TRBD1 on 6 matching bases. V was clipped by 3 bases and J by 4 bases, with 17 bases between them. Germline V gene sequence: CDR1 SGHRS, CDR2 YFSETQ. The CDR3 has 16 amino acids. The CDR3 DNA reads TGCGCCAGCAGCTCACAGGGACCGAGCCAATACAATGAGCAGTTCTTC. It translates to CASSSQGPSQYNEQFF.

The gene calls are TRBV4-1 and TRBJ1-4, with D perhaps matching TRBD1 (5 bases). The V gene lost 8 bases and the J gene lost 3 bases, with 13 bases spanning the gap. The CDR3 runs to 14 residues. Germline V CDR1 and CDR2: MGHRA, YSYEKL. The CDR3 loop reads CASGGGGANEKLFF. The DNA of the CDR3 is TGCGCCAGCGGCGGTGGGGGAGCTAATGAAAAACTGTTTTTT.

This chain connects TRBV28 to TRBJ1-2; 8 nucleotides match TRBD1. The germline V gene encodes CDR1 MDHEN and CDR2 SYDVKM. CDR3 length equals 16 residues. V lost 6 bases to trimming and J lost 8 bases; unmatched junction nucleotides: 17. CDR3 sequence reads: CASRRSYMGQARGYTF. The DNA for the CDR3 is TGTGCCAGCAGACGATCTTACATGGGACAGGCTCGCGGCTACACCTTC.

DNA of the CDR3: TGTGCCAGCAGCTTATTAACTAGGGGGATTATATTCTCCTACGAGCAGTACTTC. Its protein product is CASSLLTRGIIFSYEQYF. The chain recombines TRBV11-2 with TRBJ2-7, with D possibly matching TRBD1 (6 bases). The CDR3 spans 18 residues. Germline values: CDR1 SGHAT, CDR2 FQNNGV. Trimming removed 2 bases at V and 0 bases at J, with 20 bases between.

This clonotype was observed a handful of times. J is TRBJ1-4 and V is TRBV14; no clear D gene. Looked up from germline, CDR1 is SGHDN and CDR2 is FVKESK. V lost 4 bases to trimming and J lost 8 bases, with 11 bases between them. The CDR3 has 13 residues. The CDR3 loop is CASSLNSGEKLFF. The DNA for the CDR3 is TGTGCCAGCAGCCTTAACTCGGGGGAAAAACTGTTTTTT.

This clonotype was recorded at least ten times. The gene calls are TRBV7-2 and TRBJ2-1; D call uncertain. This CDR3 comprises 12 residues. The germline CDR1 and CDR2 sequences are SGHTA and FQGNSA. V gave up 3 bases and J gave up 9 bases, with 9 bases separating them. CDR3 nucleotides: TGTGCCAGCAGCTTTTCTAGTCTTGAGCAGTTCTTC. Translation: CASSFSSLEQFF. Full variable domain (rest looked up from reference TRBV7-2 and TRBJ2-1): GAGVSQSPSNKVTEKGKDVELRCDPISGHTALYWYRQSLGQGLEFLIYFQGNSAPDKSGLPSDRFSAERTGGSVSTLTIQRTQQEDSAVYLCASSFSSLEQFFGPGTRLTVL.

This clonotype appeared a few times. The V gene is TRBV28, the J gene TRBJ2-7; D not resolved. Trimming took off 5 bases at V and 1 base at J, with 12 bases between the two ends. Germline CDR1 MDHEN, CDR2 SYDVKM. The CDR3 has 14 amino acids. As DNA, the CDR3 is TGTGCCAGCAGTCGACTCCGGATTTCCTACGAGCAGTACTTC. Protein sequence: CASSRLRISYEQYF.

In this sample, this clonotype turned up a few times. The chain recombines TRBV28 with TRBJ1-5; perhaps TRBD1 as D (5 bases). Per germline, CDR1 MDHEN and CDR2 SYDVKM. V lost 4 bases and J 5 bases, leaving 21 bases between the germline ends. This CDR3 contains 17 residues. CDR3 nucleotide sequence: TGTGCCAGCAGTTCCGGGGGGTTGAATCCTGGCTATCAGCCCCAGCATTTT. This codes for CASSSGGLNPGYQPQHF.

This clonotype was observed many times. At one end the junction does not follow the germline gene, possibly because of a read error. The rearrangement links TRBV7-9 to TRBJ2-7, with no clear D. This CDR3 has 15 amino acids. CDR1 is SEHNR and CDR2 is FQNEAQ in the germline V gene (reference sequence). This CDR3 is CASSLALRASDEQYF. In DNA form, the CDR3 reads TGTGCCAGCAGCTTAGCGCTACGGGCCTCCGACGAGCAGTACTTC.

As for this clonotype: A much larger clone lies one base from this, so it may be a read error. The chain joins TRBV10-3 to TRBJ2-7, with D maybe TRBD2 (5 bases). The length of the CDR3 is 15 residues. The germline V gene encodes CDR1 ENHRY and CDR2 SYGVKD. V was shortened by 4 bases and J by 5 bases, with 18 bases between the two germline ends. CDR3 sequence (DNA): TGTGCCATCAGTGCGTCGCGGCTAGCAGTCGACGAGCAGTACTTC. Translation gives CAISASRLAVDEQYF.

In this sample, this clonotype turned up many times. The chain has TRBV20-1 and TRBJ2-1; 10 bases agree with TRBD2. The CDR3 is made up of 17 amino acids. Germline-derived CDR1 and CDR2 are DFQATT and SNEGSKA (reference sequence). The junction had 9 bases not matched to a gene; V was cut back by 3 bases and J by 1 base. CDR3 sequence: CSARGSGRVESYNEQFF. The CDR3 nucleotides are TGCAGTGCTAGGGGAAGCGGGAGGGTTGAATCCTACAATGAGCAGTTCTTC.

This clonotype has ten or more counts. V gene TRBV7-8 combines with J gene TRBJ1-2; 8 bases are shared with TRBD1. This CDR3 has 15 amino acids. J was trimmed by 5 bases and V by 0 bases; bases with no gene match: 5. The germline V gene encodes CDR1 SGHVS and CDR2 FQNEAQ. The CDR3 coding sequence is TGTGCCAGCAGCTTAGCGCCTGGGACAGGATATGGCTACACCTTC. Its protein product is CASSLAPGTGYGYTF.

V usage is TRBV28 and J usage is TRBJ1-4, with TRBD1 identical over 8 bases. CDR3 length: 15 amino acids. J gave up 3 bases and V 5 bases, and 5 bases lay outside the gene matches. Germline lookup yields CDR1 MDHEN and CDR2 SYDVKM. The CDR3 protein is CASSAQGAANEKLFF. CDR3 DNA: TGTGCCAGCAGTGCCCAGGGGGCGGCTAATGAAAAACTGTTTTTT.

The table lists this clonotype with a few counts. CDR3: CASWTRDRNSGANVLTF. CDR3 sequence (DNA): TGTGCCAGCTGGACCCGGGACAGGAACTCTGGGGCCAACGTCCTGACTTTC. V and J are TRBV6-5 and TRBJ2-6; TRBD1 matches at 8 bases. CDR3 length equals 17 residues. Losses at the gene ends were 8 bases for V and 0 bases for J; bases not matched to a gene: 9. Germline CDR1 MNHEY, CDR2 SVGAGI.

This clonotype is a singleton in its sample. One base away lies a much larger clone, so this may be a sequencing read error. The final CDR3 position lacks the conserved phenylalanine or tryptophan, pointing to a likely read error. The V and J genes are TRBV7-2 and TRBJ2-7; 7 nucleotides agree with TRBD1. The CDR3 loop spans 14 amino acids. CDR1 is SGHTA and CDR2 is FQGNSA in the germline V gene. J was trimmed by 4 bases and V by 4 bases; bases with no gene match: 7. CDR3 bases: TGTGCCAGCAGCTCAACAGGGGCTAAATACGAGCAGTACTTA. Amino acids: CASSSTGAKYEQYL.

The rearrangement links TRBV20-1 to TRBJ2-4; D remains unclear. Germline V gene lookup returns CDR1 DFQATT and CDR2 SNEGSKA (reference sequence). V was clipped by 5 bases and J by 0 bases, with 14 bases between them. The CDR3 contains 15 residues. The CDR3 DNA reads TGCAGTGCTGAGGCTAGAAGCCCAGCCAAAAACATTCAGTACTTC. This gives the protein CSAEARSPAKNIQYF.

As to this clonotype: A much larger clone sits a single nucleotide away, making a read error possible. The gene calls are TRBV7-6 and TRBJ2-1; D is unresolved. The CDR3 totals 14 residues. From germline, CDR1 is SGHVS and CDR2 FNYEAQ. CDR3 in DNA: TGTGCCGGCAGCTTATCACCCCGTTACAATGAGCAGTTCTTC. Amino acids: CAGSLSPRYNEQFF.

This chain joins TRBV7-8 and TRBJ2-5, with D perhaps given as TRBD1 or TRBD2 (5 bases each). Germline lookup yields CDR1 SGHVS and CDR2 FQNEAQ. The CDR3 runs 16 residues. The V end was cut by 4 bases, the J end by 5 bases, with 20 bases between. CDR3 region: CASSSGYGRERETQYF. CDR3 coding DNA: TGTGCCAGCAGCTCCGGGTACGGCAGGGAGAGGGAGACCCAGTACTTC. Supplemented by reference TRBV7-8 and TRBJ2-5, the full variable domain reads GAGVSQSPRYKVAKRGQDVALRCDPISGHVSLFWYQQALGQGPEFLTYFQNEAQLDKSGLPSDRFFAERPEGSVSTLKIQRTQQEDSAVYLCASSSGYGRERETQYFGPGTRLLVL.

This clonotype was counted only a few times. V usage is TRBV6-8 and J usage is TRBJ1-2; D is uncertain. V was shortened by 10 bases and J by 4 bases, with 13 bases between the two germline ends. In germline, CDR1 is MNHGY, CDR2 SAAAGT. The CDR3 runs to 12 residues. The CDR3 is CATGSWGYGYTF. The CDR3 nucleotides read TGTGCCACTGGAAGTTGGGGCTATGGCTACACCTTC.